Listed below are T cell receptor beta chains from one sample, sequenced in a study of monozygotic twins with inflammatory bowel disease. From the 5' RACE reads, TCRdb lists one entry per CDR3 protein and no DNA. The table lists fewer than 350,000 distinct CDR3 sequences. Specimen: blood. The receptor set was obtained from a human donor with ulcerative colitis or Crohn's disease, or a healthy co-twin of an affected twin (not recorded which). Each CDR3 is given with its conserved first and last residue. Fields, in order: J gene, V gene, CDR3 protein.

J gene: TRBJ2-3; V gene: TRBV7-9; CDR3 protein: CASSSADTQYF
J gene: TRBJ2-3; V gene: TRBV11-2; CDR3 protein: CASSLGTSGGIVQGTQYF
J gene: TRBJ2-1; V gene: TRBV5-1; CDR3 protein: CASSPDEGSRNEQFF
J gene: TRBJ2-1; V gene: TRBV5-1; CDR3 protein: CASSPQGGSYNEQFF
J gene: TRBJ2-5; V gene: TRBV7-8; CDR3 protein: CASSQTTGGLTQETQYF
J gene: TRBJ2-4; V gene: TRBV20-1; CDR3 protein: CSARGGTLAKNIQYF
J gene: TRBJ2-3; V gene: TRBV12-3/TRBV12-4; CDR3 protein: CASSRTGGIDTQYF
J gene: TRBJ1-2; V gene: TRBV7-8; CDR3 protein: CASSLRRTVSGYTF
J gene: TRBJ2-1; V gene: TRBV5-1; CDR3 protein: CASSPRTEGNEQFF
J gene: TRBJ1-2; V gene: TRBV6-1; CDR3 protein: CASRPDRRSNYGYTF
J gene: TRBJ1-1; V gene: TRBV18; CDR3 protein: CASSPRATNTEAFF
J gene: TRBJ2-1; V gene: TRBV5-5; CDR3 protein: CASSYLAVSYNEQFF
J gene: TRBJ2-7; V gene: TRBV30; CDR3 protein: CAWALGFSNEQYF
J gene: TRBJ2-2; V gene: TRBV6-5; CDR3 protein: CASSGASGRGPNTGELFF
J gene: TRBJ2-1; V gene: TRBV20-1; CDR3 protein: CSARPVHEQFF
J gene: TRBJ2-5; V gene: TRBV27; CDR3 protein: CASSFGAGSVETQYF
J gene: TRBJ2-2; V gene: TRBV12-3/TRBV12-4; CDR3 protein: CASSPSPGQGTGELFF
J gene: TRBJ1-5; V gene: TRBV5-1; CDR3 protein: CASSGFSNQPQHF
J gene: TRBJ2-1; V gene: TRBV20-1; CDR3 protein: CSATRVNEQFF
J gene: TRBJ2-1; V gene: TRBV28; CDR3 protein: CASSSHGTGVNEQFF
J gene: TRBJ1-1; V gene: TRBV5-1; CDR3 protein: CASSSGQELSTEAFF
J gene: TRBJ1-2; V gene: TRBV7-9; CDR3 protein: CASNDGTLYNYGYTF
J gene: TRBJ1-2; V gene: TRBV20-1; CDR3 protein: CSARWWGVDGYTF
J gene: TRBJ2-7; V gene: TRBV5-1; CDR3 protein: CASSLEPQFEQYF
J gene: TRBJ2-3; V gene: TRBV12-3/TRBV12-4; CDR3 protein: CASEEEGYTQYF
J gene: TRBJ1-4; V gene: TRBV7-2; CDR3 protein: CASSMGQRNEKLFF
J gene: TRBJ1-1; V gene: TRBV2; CDR3 protein: CASSEDWVGAEAFF
J gene: TRBJ1-1; V gene: TRBV6-6; CDR3 protein: CASSPPQGDAFF
J gene: TRBJ2-7; V gene: TRBV6-2/TRBV6-3; CDR3 protein: CASSSQGFYEQYF
J gene: TRBJ2-2; V gene: TRBV5-1; CDR3 protein: CASSPIAVNTGELFF
J gene: TRBJ2-1; V gene: TRBV6-5; CDR3 protein: CASRGLNEQFF
J gene: TRBJ1-1; V gene: TRBV29-1; CDR3 protein: CSVAEGAEAFF
J gene: TRBJ2-1; V gene: TRBV9; CDR3 protein: CASSGRDTWGEQFF
J gene: TRBJ2-3; V gene: TRBV28; CDR3 protein: CASSFSPGLATDTQYF
J gene: TRBJ1-1; V gene: TRBV20-1; CDR3 protein: CSARASKGMNTEAFF
J gene: TRBJ1-5; V gene: TRBV6-1; CDR3 protein: CASSTGNSNQPQHF
J gene: TRBJ2-1; V gene: TRBV29-1; CDR3 protein: CSAGGTYNEQFF
J gene: TRBJ1-1; V gene: TRBV5-1; CDR3 protein: CASSSIQGDLNTEAFF
J gene: TRBJ2-3; V gene: TRBV2; CDR3 protein: CASSQRASGRTDTQYF
J gene: TRBJ2-1; V gene: TRBV5-5; CDR3 protein: CASSLTWTGGNEQFF
J gene: TRBJ2-3; V gene: TRBV5-1; CDR3 protein: CASSFSRGRGDTQYF
J gene: TRBJ2-3; V gene: TRBV7-3; CDR3 protein: CASSLTPPDTQYF
J gene: TRBJ1-4; V gene: TRBV5-4; CDR3 protein: CASSLGDLGANEKLFF
J gene: TRBJ2-3; V gene: TRBV25-1; CDR3 protein: CASSDKGLARTDTQYF
J gene: TRBJ2-3; V gene: TRBV27; CDR3 protein: CASSFWDRGTDTQYF
J gene: TRBJ2-1; V gene: TRBV28; CDR3 protein: CANCLGPTREQFF
J gene: TRBJ2-5; V gene: TRBV5-1; CDR3 protein: CASSFRAPGETQYF
J gene: TRBJ1-1; V gene: TRBV20-1; CDR3 protein: CSAKTDRENTEAFF
J gene: TRBJ2-4; V gene: TRBV3-1; CDR3 protein: CASAKWLGENIQYF